This TCR beta chain was captured in a study of blood T cell repertoires in COVID-19. Study-level background: Some COVID-19 samples were acute and others convalescent; all came from the United States, Italy and Spain.

CDR3 size: 14 residues. V shed 7 bases, J shed 2 bases, and the junction held 3 bases outside the gene matches. Germline CDR1 reads KGHDR; CDR2 reads SFDVKD. In the study's own analysis: Amplifying reference gene primers gave estimates of nucleated cell counts. Profiled with immunoSEQ multiplex PCR; TCRdb holds only in-frame clones, not every one. The DNA gave D and trimming, while V, J and clone size come from that table. The data contain 150,000 to 200,000 clones, approximately 79% of them seen just once; the ten biggest clones take up roughly a fifth. The chain recombines TRBV24-1 with TRBJ2-7; 11 bases are a match to TRBD2. This receptor was obtained from an elderly woman with acute or convalescent COVID-19. What was sequenced was peripheral blood. CDR3 nucleotides: TGTGCCACCAGCGGGACTAGCGGTACCTACGAGCAGTACTTC. It codes for CATSGTSGTYEQYF.